The 31 T cell receptor beta chains given below trace back to one sample, sequenced in a study of T cells after posttransplantation cyclophosphamide. Sequencing used immunoSEQ multiplex PCR; TCRdb keeps in-frame clones, though not all of them. The repertoire holds roughly 18,000 clones, approximately 87% seen once, with roughly 9% in the top ten. The sample comprised memory CD4+ T cells sorted from blood. The receptors come from a man in his thirties or forties in good health and a related stem cell transplant donor.

V gene TRBV7-6 combines with J gene TRBJ2-5, with 8 bases that match TRBD2. Trimming took 5 bases from V and 1 from J; bases not matched to a gene: 15. The length of the CDR3 is 18 residues. Germline V gene sequence: CDR1 SGHVS, CDR2 FNYEAQ. CDR3 coding DNA: TGTGCCAGCAGCCCGTCCGCCGGGACTAGGGGTCCCCAAGAGACCCAGTACTTC. Encoded protein: CASSPSAGTRGPQETQYF. The variable domain in full, with the rest retrieved from reference TRBV7-6 and TRBJ2-5, is GAGVSQSPRYKVTKRGQDVALRCDPISGHVSLYWYRQALGQGPEFLTYFNYEAQQDKSGLPNDRFSAERPEGSISTLTIQRTEQRDSAMYRCASSPSAGTRGPQETQYFGPGTRLLVL.

The chain joins TRBV7-3 to TRBJ2-7; a possible D gene is TRBD1 (5 bases). The germline gives CDR1 SGHTA, CDR2 FQGTGA. There are 13 residues in the CDR3. The V and J ends lost 5 bases and 5 bases respectively, with 13 bases between them. DNA of the CDR3: TGTGCCAGCAGCCAGGGAAGAACAAACGAGCAGTACTTC. Residues: CASSQGRTNEQYF.

The chain links TRBV6-1 to TRBJ2-5, with D perhaps matching TRBD1 (6 bases). Looked up from germline, CDR1 is MNHNS and CDR2 is SASEGT. The CDR3 sequence is 18 residues long. Trimming took off 1 base at V and 2 bases at J, with 20 bases between the two ends. CDR3 protein: CASSEDRGFWVQQETQYF. The CDR3 DNA follows: TGTGCCAGCAGTGAAGATAGGGGGTTCTGGGTCCAACAAGAGACCCAGTACTTC.

The chain is built from TRBV28 and TRBJ2-3, with 9 positions matching TRBD2. V was clipped by 3 bases and J by 1 base; unmatched bases: 5. The CDR3 is made up of 16 amino acids. CDR1 is MDHEN and CDR2 is SYDVKM in the germline V gene. CDR3: CASSFQRGVGTDTQYF. For the CDR3, the DNA is TGTGCCAGCAGTTTCCAGCGGGGGGTGGGCACAGATACGCAGTATTTT.

The chain couples TRBV19 to TRBJ2-5; TRBD1 is a possible D gene (5 bases). The DNA matches TRBJ2-7 better at its end, which makes the J call doubtful. CDR3 length: 14 residues. Germline CDR1 and CDR2: LNHDA and SQIVND (reference sequence). CDR3: CASSRQGGYYEQYF. DNA for the CDR3: TGTGCCAGTAGTCGGCAGGGTGGCTACTACGAGCAGTACTTC.

The rearrangement links TRBV2 to TRBJ2-3, with D possibly TRBD2 on 6 matching bases. There are 14 residues in the CDR3. Trimming cost V 4 bases and J 4 bases, with 12 bases left between them. Germline V gene lookup returns CDR1 SNHLY and CDR2 FYNNEI. CDR3 residues: CASSGLRGADTQYF. The CDR3 DNA reads TGTGCCAGCAGTGGTCTGCGGGGCGCAGATACGCAGTATTTT.

J is TRBJ2-5 and V is TRBV30, with a possible D match to TRBD1 (5 bases). The CDR3 runs 14 residues. V gave up 4 bases and J gave up 0 bases, with 12 bases separating them. CDR1 GTSNPN and CDR2 SVGIG come from the germline V gene (reference sequence). The CDR3 loop reads CAWNLLGDQETQYF. The CDR3 nucleotides read TGTGCCTGGAACTTGCTAGGGGACCAAGAGACCCAGTACTTC.

The chain combines TRBV7-2 with TRBJ2-7; D is unclear. The V end lost 6 bases, the J end lost 0 bases, and 12 bases lay between the germline ends. CDR1 is SGHTA, CDR2 FQGNSA, per germline. This CDR3 spans 14 amino acids. DNA for the CDR3: TGTGCCAGCAGTCTAGACTGGAGCTCCTACGAGCAGTACTTC. Amino acids: CASSLDWSSYEQYF.

The chain links TRBV5-1 to TRBJ2-2, with a possible D match to TRBD2 (6 bases). The CDR3 extends over 15 amino acids. Germline CDR1 is SGHRS and CDR2 is YFSETQ. With 0 bases removed from V and 4 bases from J, the gap between germline ends came to 10 bases. CDR3 DNA: TGCGCCAGCAGCTTGGTCGGGGGAGGCACCGGGGAGCTGTTTTTT. Its protein is CASSLVGGGTGELFF.

The chain links TRBV6-1 to TRBJ2-7; TRBD2 agrees at 8 bases. The CDR3 contains 14 residues. Germline values: CDR1 MNHNS, CDR2 SASEGT. V trimming: 8 bases; J trimming: 2 bases; junction bases outside the gene matches: 8. The CDR3 sequence is CASPPPGLAYEQYF. CDR3 coding DNA: TGTGCCAGCCCTCCGCCGGGACTAGCCTACGAGCAGTACTTC.

The J gene is TRBJ1-1, the V gene TRBV5-1; 9 nucleotides agree with TRBD1. The CDR3 has 14 amino acids. The J segment lost 4 bases and the V segment lost 1 base, leaving 2 bases of the junction unmatched. Germline-derived CDR1 and CDR2 are SGHRS and YFSETQ. CDR3 sequence reads: CASSLPGQGTEAFF. In DNA form, the CDR3 reads TGCGCCAGCAGCTTGCCGGGACAGGGCACTGAAGCTTTCTTT.

CDR3 residues: CASSSGTASYEQYF. The CDR3 DNA reads as TGCGCCAGCAGCTCGGGGACAGCCTCCTACGAGCAGTACTTC. The chain carries TRBV5-1 and TRBJ2-7; TRBD1 matches 7 bases. V shed 3 bases, J shed 0 bases, and the junction held 3 bases outside the gene matches. Germline loops: CDR1 SGHRS, CDR2 YFSETQ. The CDR3 consists of 14 residues.

V usage is TRBV7-3 and J usage is TRBJ2-3, with 11 bases that match TRBD1. CDR3 size: 17 residues. Germline assignment: CDR1 SGHTA and CDR2 FQGTGA. V gave up 4 bases and J gave up 0 bases; unmatched junction bases: 6. In DNA, the CDR3 is TGTGCCAGCAGCTCAACCGGGACAGGGGGAAGCACAGATACGCAGTATTTT. The encoded protein is CASSSTGTGGSTDTQYF.

The chain employs TRBV2 and TRBJ2-2; TRBD1 is a possible D gene (5 bases). The CDR3 totals 14 residues. Trimming removed 0 bases at V and 6 bases at J, with 8 bases between. Germline V gene data show CDR1 as SNHLY and CDR2 as FYNNEI. The CDR3 spells CASSEAWGPGELFF. CDR3 in DNA: TGTGCCAGCAGTGAAGCGTGGGGCCCCGGGGAGCTGTTTTTT. The full variable domain, in which reference TRBV2 and TRBJ2-2 provide the parts outside the CDR3, is EPEVTQTPSHQVTQMGQEVILRCVPISNHLYFYWYRQILGQKVEFLVSFYNNEISEKSEIFDDQFSVERPDGSNFTLKIRSTKLEDSAMYFCASSEAWGPGELFFGEGSRLTVL.

The rearrangement links TRBV19 to TRBJ1-5; 8 bases align to TRBD1. The ends lost 5 bases at V and 2 bases at J; junction bases unmatched: 14. In germline, CDR1 is LNHDA, CDR2 SQIVND (reference sequence). This CDR3 is 18 amino acids long. The CDR3 DNA reads as TGTGCCAGTAGTCTCCGGACAGGGATAGGATTTCGCAATCAGCCCCAGCATTTT. Translation gives CASSLRTGIGFRNQPQHF.

The rearrangement links TRBV9 to TRBJ2-7; maybe TRBD2 (6 bases). CDR3 length equals 14 residues. Trimming left V 0 bases short and J 5 bases short, with 12 bases between. The V gene's germline CDR1 is SGDLS and CDR2 YYNGEE. In DNA, the CDR3 is TGTGCCAGCAGCGTAGCAAGTGGAGGGCACGAGCAGTACTTC. It codes for CASSVASGGHEQYF.

By its share, this clone is medium-sized. This chain joins TRBV14 and TRBJ1-6; D gene unclear. The ends were cut back, 3 bases at V and 4 bases at J, with 7 bases in the middle. The germline V gene has CDR1 SGHDN and CDR2 FVKESK. The CDR3 extends over 14 amino acids. The CDR3 DNA reads TGTGCCAGCAGCCATATGACTTATAATTCACCCCTCCACTTT. Its protein is CASSHMTYNSPLHF.

This rearrangement joins TRBV5-4 to TRBJ2-1; D is uncertain. The CDR3 sequence is 14 residues long. V was pared by 4 bases and J by 5 bases, with 13 bases between. CDR1 and CDR2 (germline): SGHNT, YYREEE (reference sequence). This CDR3 is CASSPQTGNNEQFF. CDR3 sequence (DNA): TGTGCCAGCAGCCCACAGACCGGTAACAATGAGCAGTTCTTC.

To note about this clone: Other DNA sequences within the sample encode an identical CDR3. The chain carries TRBV5-1 and TRBJ1-6; TRBD1 might be the D (5 bases). CDR1 and CDR2 (germline): SGHRS, YFSETQ. V was shortened by 4 bases and J by 0 bases, with 8 bases between the two germline ends. The CDR3 consists of 15 residues. CDR3 protein: CASSLQGSYNSPLHF. CDR3 sequence (DNA): TGCGCCAGCAGCCTTCAGGGCTCCTATAATTCACCCCTCCACTTT.

The J gene is TRBJ1-5, the V gene TRBV19; 8 bases map to TRBD1. Germline CDR1 LNHDA, CDR2 SQIVND (reference sequence). The length of the CDR3 is 15 residues. V dropped 7 bases and J dropped 8; count of bases not matched to a gene: 13. CDR3 bases: TGTGCCAGTAACGTTGGACAGGGCCGCGGTGAGCCCCAGCATTTT. It is translated as CASNVGQGRGEPQHF.

The chain carries TRBV11-2 and TRBJ1-6; no clear D. This CDR3 contains 16 residues. Germline V gene lookup returns CDR1 SGHAT and CDR2 FQNNGV. Trimming pared 1 base from V and 0 bases from J, leaving 7 bases between. The CDR3 DNA sequence: TGTGCCAGCAGCTTAGCCTGGAGCTCCTATAATTCACCCCTCCACTTT. Translating it yields CASSLAWSSYNSPLHF.

This clone was seen more than once but under ten times. The gene calls are TRBV11-2 and TRBJ1-6; D is undetermined. This CDR3 is 15 amino acids long. Germline lookup yields CDR1 SGHAT and CDR2 FQNNGV. Trimming removed 2 bases at V and 6 bases at J, with 11 bases between. CDR3 amino acids: CASSLTSNFNSPLHF. The CDR3 DNA reads as TGTGCCAGCAGCTTAACTTCTAATTTTAATTCACCCCTCCACTTT.

This chain uses TRBV18 with TRBJ1-6; 8 bases are shared with TRBD1. The CDR3 contains 14 residues. Trimming cost V 0 bases and J 9 bases; bases outside gene matches: 1. Germline V CDR1 and CDR2: KGHSH, LQKENI. As DNA, the CDR3 is TGTGCCAGCTCACCACCGGGACAGGCTTCACCCCTCCACTTT. Protein sequence: CASSPPGQASPLHF.

The chain combines TRBV6-1 with TRBJ2-7, with 7 bases matching TRBD2. The V and J ends lost 1 base and 7 bases, in that order; junction bases with no gene match: 7. Germline CDR1 reads MNHNS; CDR2 reads SASEGT. This CDR3 region has 14 residues. CDR3 DNA sequence: TGTGCCAGCAGTGAAGAGGGAGGGACGCGAGAGCAGTACTTC. Its translation: CASSEEGGTREQYF.

The chain couples TRBV10-3 to TRBJ2-6; TRBD2 matches 11 bases. The CDR3 totals 17 residues. The germline V gene has CDR1 ENHRY and CDR2 SYGVKD. V was clipped by 3 bases and J by 3 bases; unmatched bases: 4. The DNA for the CDR3 is TGTGCCATCAGTGACAATAGCGGGGGGGTTGGGGCCAACGTCCTGACTTTC. It yields the protein CAISDNSGGVGANVLTF.

J is TRBJ2-5 and V is TRBV5-4, with D possibly being TRBD1 (6 bases). V lost 0 bases and J lost 1, with 10 bases in between. CDR1 is SGHNT, CDR2 YYREEE, per germline (reference sequence). The CDR3 has 15 residues. DNA of the CDR3: TGTGCCAGCAGCTTGGCCAACAGGGCCCAAGAGACCCAGTACTTC. This sequence encodes CASSLANRAQETQYF.

This clone was observed a handful of times. This rearrangement joins TRBV5-6 to TRBJ2-3, with 7 bases matching TRBD2. The CDR3 spans 13 residues. Germline values: CDR1 SGHDT, CDR2 YYEEEE. The V and J ends lost 4 bases and 4 bases, in that order; junction bases with no gene match: 3. The CDR3 coding sequence is TGTGCCAGCAGCCGGGACTACTCAGATACGCAGTATTTT. Protein: CASSRDYSDTQYF.

The rearrangement links TRBV10-3 to TRBJ2-2; D might be TRBD1 (6 bases). Per the germline V gene, CDR1 is ENHRY and CDR2 is SYGVKD. Trimming took off 11 bases at V and 4 bases at J, with 11 bases between the two ends. This CDR3 is 12 amino acids long. Here the CDR3 reads CAHGQSTGELFF. The CDR3 DNA sequence: TGTGCCCACGGACAGTCCACCGGGGAGCTGTTTTTT.

The genes are TRBV2 and TRBJ2-1, with TRBD2 matching 7 bases. CDR3 length: 15 residues. The germline gives CDR1 SNHLY, CDR2 FYNNEI. V gave up 6 bases and J gave up 3 bases; unmatched junction bases: 8. The CDR3 DNA reads TGTGCCAGCAGAGCGGGACTCGATCGCTACAATGAGCAGTTCTTC. Protein sequence: CASRAGLDRYNEQFF. Full variable domain (outside the CDR3, taken from reference TRBV2 and TRBJ2-1): EPEVTQTPSHQVTQMGQEVILRCVPISNHLYFYWYRQILGQKVEFLVSFYNNEISEKSEIFDDQFSVERPDGSNFTLKIRSTKLEDSAMYFCASRAGLDRYNEQFFGPGTRLTVL.

The chain couples TRBV19 to TRBJ2-1; 7 nucleotides agree with TRBD1. The germline gives CDR1 LNHDA, CDR2 SQIVND (reference sequence). J lost 6 bases, V lost 2 bases, and 10 bases had no gene match. This CDR3 has 16 residues. CDR3 bases: TGTGCCAGTAGTATAAACAGGGGACCACCCCTCAATGAGCAGTTCTTC. Its protein is CASSINRGPPLNEQFF.

This clone appeared once. The V call is TRBV25-1, the J call TRBJ2-7; 13 nucleotides agree with TRBD2. The CDR3 totals 16 residues. The germline gives CDR1 MGHDK, CDR2 SYGVNS. The ends lost 4 bases at V and 2 bases at J; junction bases unmatched: 5. DNA for the CDR3: TGTGCCAGCAGTGGATGGGGACTAGCGGGGACCTACGAGCAGTACTTC. It specifies CASSGWGLAGTYEQYF.